The entry that follows covers one TCR beta chain sequence. This entry comes from a study of read filtering for tumor transcriptome and immune sequencing. This library used around 400 ng RNA and molecular barcoded adaptors spanning alpha/delta and beta/gamma chains. TCRdb used MiXCR to reprocess the reads, holding one entry per CDR3 protein. The sample lists 75,000 to 95,000 distinct CDR3 sequences; 12% were seen once. CDR3 length: 15 amino acids. The germline V gene encodes CDR1 SGHAT and CDR2 FQNNGV. Trimming pared 2 bases from V and 0 bases from J, leaving 10 bases between. The sequencing sample was made of a population of CD138-negative cells sorted from bone marrow. V is TRBV11-2 and J is TRBJ1-1; D ambiguous. The TCR comes from a donor at least 40 years old with multiple myeloma. Here the CDR3 DNA reads TGTGCCAGCAGCTTACGCTCGACTGTGAACACTGAAGCTTTCTTT. Protein sequence: CASSLRSTVNTEAFF. Drawing the rest from reference TRBV11-2 and TRBJ1-1, the complete variable domain is EAGVAQSPRYKIIEKRQSVAFWCNPISGHATLYWYQQILGQGPKLLIQFQNNGVVDDSQLPKDRFSAERLKGVDSTLKIQPAKLEDSAVYLCASSLRSTVNTEAFFGQGTRLTVV.